One T cell receptor beta chain is described in this entry. What it recognizes is unknown. Use of 60 Vbeta and 13 Jbeta primers characterized the PCR. This table comes from immunoSEQ multiplex PCR, and its TCRdb copy is limited to in-frame clones, with some not included. Of roughly 130,000 clones listed, approximately 69% are singletons. These data are taken from a study of cytomegalovirus exposure and HLA in healthy donors. Study-level results: For presence/absence analyses, sequencing depth was assumed to be roughly uniform across donors. 16,951 TCR beta sequences were associated with HLA alleles at 0.05 false discovery rate in a later analysis.

Sequencing was performed on PBMCs. The clonotype comes from a man aged 40-49 years in good health and CMV-seropositive.

CDR3 amino acids: CASRGTAVNNQPQHF. The CDR3 DNA sequence: TGTGCCAGCAGGGGGACAGCAGTAAACAATCAGCCCCAGCATTTT. The chain joins TRBV6-1 to TRBJ1-5; 7 positions match TRBD1. CDR3 length: 15 amino acids. The V and J ends lost 6 bases and 3 bases, in that order; junction bases with no gene match: 8. In germline, CDR1 is MNHNS, CDR2 SASEGT.